Given below is one TCR beta chain in context. The target antigen is unknown. This specimen comes from a study of T cell responses to AZD1222 COVID-19 vaccine. Study results and caveats: A mostly white British donor set with more females was recruited, and clonal diversity was possibly underestimated.

TCRdb's table, derived via immunoSEQ multiplex PCR, lists solely in-frame clones and lacks some. The sample comprises about 150,000 clones, about 93% of which are singletons, and about 1.9% rests with the top ten. CDR1 is SGHVS, CDR2 FNYEAQ, per germline. V was trimmed by 4 bases and J by 5 bases, leaving 9 bases between them. This CDR3 spans 13 amino acids. The receptor comes from an adult in good health. Sequenced here: peripheral blood, sampled on day 0 of AZD1222 vaccination. The chain has TRBV7-6 and TRBJ1-5; maybe TRBD1 (5 bases). The CDR3: CASSSQEYQPQHF. CDR3 coding DNA: TGTGCCAGCAGCTCACAGGAGTATCAGCCCCAGCATTTT.